The T cell receptor (beta chain) under discussion was sequenced for a study of blood T cell repertoires in COVID-19 (dated by TCRdb to 2019 to 2021). In terms of the full investigation: The collaborator samples originated in the United States, Italy and Spain and spanned the acute and convalescent phases of COVID-19. The prospective study material was composed of cDNA or gDNA derived from T cells, B-cell-depleted T cells, or PBMCs. Subjects who had been exposed to COVID-19, were actively infected with it, or had recovered from it provided the deeply sampled blood TCRbeta repertoires that made up the dataset. The repertoires were released in a freely available public database intended as a resource for research on the immune response to SARS-CoV-2. The samples were drawn from the first 160 participants of the ongoing ImmuneRACE study and from over a thousand subjects provided by 6 global collaborators. Sample metadata almost always included a de-identified subject ID, COVID-19 status, age in years and sex. HLA class I and class II types, where available, came from metadata supplied by the sample provider rather than from assay-based typing. Points the paper makes about the study in general: How much clinical and demographic metadata was included differed by source and by participant, and the metadata was provided uncurated.

CDR1 MNHEY and CDR2 SVGAGI are derived from the germline V gene. The CDR3 runs 14 residues from the cysteine to the phenylalanine. The sequence is cut down to CDR3 DNA, 42 bases in frame from base 1. V gives up 7 bases and J gives up 1 base, and the segment between their germline ends measures 8 bases. Collaborating institutions collected whole blood in K2EDTA tubes following their own protocols. For TCRbeta analysis, collaborators shipped samples in one of three forms: frozen whole blood, isolated PBMCs, or DNA extracted from either of those sample types. TCRbeta CDR3 regions were amplified from genomic DNA using the immunoSEQ Assay, a bias-controlled multiplex PCR. As for the original processing: Within the assay, amplification of reference gene primers was used to estimate how many nucleated cells each sample contained. To quantify the absolute abundance of each unique TCRbeta CDR3 rearrangement, sequence reads were collapsed and filtered. For each sample, productive Simpson clonality was calculated as the square root of Simpson's diversity index over productive rearrangements. The source is immuneACCESS, and TCRdb retained only in-frame sequences with V and J called. Part of the clones is not carried over; for the studies checked, unresolved V genes explain less than half of this, and the remainder is unexplained. The DNA was the basis for D and trimming; V, J and clone size are from that table. The sample table shows under 300,000 clones, and approximately 91% are seen once. The ten largest clones capture around 2.1% of the sample.

This clone occurred once. Its antigen has not been determined. Base qualities are not recorded, but no much larger clone differs from it by a single base. The clonotype was recovered from a man aged 45 to 65 with acute or convalescent COVID-19. The chain joins TRBV6-5 to TRBJ1-6; TRBD1 might be the D gene, on 5 matching bases. Material for sequencing was peripheral blood. CDR3 loop: CASIAGSYNSPLHF. The DNA sequence is TGTGCCAGCATTGCAGGGTCCTATAATTCACCCCTCCACTTT.